The clone carrying this T cell receptor beta chain was found a few times. Antigen: not known. Other DNA sequences in the sample encode the same CDR3. The sample is drawn from a study of T cell responses to AZD1222 COVID-19 vaccine. Study observations and caveats: Of the AZD1222 recipients, only 5 to 7 were seropositive at baseline. Spike-specific TCRs gained breadth and depth after people received two AZD1222 doses. The donors showed a predominance of white British ancestry and of females, with possible underestimation of clonal diversity.

Some clones are missing from TCRdb's copy, which holds only in-frame ones; the method was immunoSEQ multiplex PCR. Of over 85,000 clones detected, about 90% appear once; the ten largest clones hold 15% to 20%. Germline V gene data show CDR1 as MNHNS and CDR2 as SASEGT. The CDR3 is 15 amino acids. V was pared by 0 bases and J by 8 bases, with 13 bases between. This sequence originates from an adult who received the AZD1222 COVID-19 vaccine. Specimen: peripheral blood, collected 28 days after the second AZD1222 dose. J is TRBJ1-4 and V is TRBV6-1; maybe TRBD1 (5 bases). The CDR3 region has the DNA TGTGCCAGCAGTGAAGCGCGCGGGGGTGTGGAAAAACTGTTTTTT. This gives the protein CASSEARGGVEKLFF.